The rows below give T cell receptor beta chains drawn from one sample of a study of shared clonotypes between healthy human individuals. Assay: immunoSEQ multiplex PCR; the TCRdb copy retains only in-frame clones and omits some. The sample has around 510,000 clones; 90% to 97% are singletons. Specimen: naive CD4+ T cells sorted from blood. The receptors stem from a woman aged 25-40 years in good health. CDR3s leave out the opening cysteine and the closing phenylalanine or tryptophan.

V: TRBV6-5
J: TRBJ1-1
length: 10
CDR3: ASRSRAPEAF

V: TRBV5-4
J: TRBJ1-2
length: 11
CDR3: ASSVDRNYGYT

V: TRBV28
J: TRBJ1-1
length: 13
CDR3: ASGSGQGIVTEAF

V: TRBV2
J: TRBJ2-7
length: 7
CDR3: ASTREQY

V: TRBV28
J: TRBJ2-5
length: 15
CDR3: ASSLENRGAGRETQY

V: TRBV19
J: TRBJ1-1
length: 15
CDR3: ASRKGRGRGMNTEAF

V: TRBV28
J: TRBJ1-4
length: 12
CDR3: AGGGSATNEKLF

V: TRBV5-1
J: TRBJ1-4
length: 11
CDR3: ASSGGNREKLF

V: TRBV5-4
J: TRBJ1-2
length: 12
CDR3: ASSLPGQQYGYT

V: TRBV5-1
J: TRBJ2-7
length: 13
CDR3: ASSLGQASFYEQY

V: TRBV28
J: TRBJ2-5
length: 10
CDR3: ASSLDQETQY

V: TRBV29-1
J: TRBJ2-2
length: 12
CDR3: SAGDRGYSGELF

V: TRBV19
J: TRBJ2-1
length: 11
CDR3: ASSEQGYNEQF

V: TRBV6-5
J: TRBJ2-3
length: 11
CDR3: ASSGEGTDTQY

V: TRBV5-5
J: TRBJ2-7
length: 9
CDR3: ASSLEYEQY

V: TRBV7-2
J: TRBJ1-1
length: 12
CDR3: ASSLALEGPEAF

V: TRBV4-1
J: TRBJ2-1
length: 16
CDR3: ASSQAARTGGKYNEQF

V: TRBV6-5
J: TRBJ2-5
length: 13
CDR3: ASSYSGKGGETQY

V: TRBV5-1
J: TRBJ2-3
length: 13
CDR3: ASSSPPSGSRTQY

V: TRBV29-1
J: -
length: 11
CDR3: SAKTGGSDEQY

V: TRBV19
J: TRBJ2-1
length: 12
CDR3: ASSLTSVNNEQF

V: TRBV10-2
J: TRBJ2-1
length: 10
CDR3: ASTTGWDEQF

V: TRBV10-3
J: TRBJ1-1
length: 10
CDR3: AISERTVGAF

V: TRBV7-3
J: TRBJ2-1
length: 12
CDR3: ASSQIAGVNEQF

V: TRBV4-1
J: TRBJ1-4
length: 12
CDR3: ASRRDRANEKLF

V: TRBV18
J: TRBJ1-1
length: 13
CDR3: ASSPPRASNTEAF

V: TRBV7-9
J: TRBJ1-1
length: 10
CDR3: ASSLGERQAF

V: TRBV2
J: TRBJ2-7
length: 13
CDR3: ASSEEGHSTYEQY

V: TRBV11-3
J: TRBJ2-1
length: 12
CDR3: ASSLAGGYNEQF

V: TRBV2
J: -
length: 12
CDR3: ASRLGVPSYEQY

V: TRBV6-5
J: TRBJ2-7
length: 13
CDR3: ASTEDSGGSYEQY

V: TRBV6-6
J: TRBJ2-7
length: 12
CDR3: ASSPGDYEHEQY

V: TRBV4-1
J: TRBJ1-2
length: 13
CDR3: ASSQDDRGPYGYT

V: TRBV18
J: TRBJ1-4
length: 13
CDR3: ASSPRGPTNEKLF

V: TRBV2
J: TRBJ2-5
length: 12
CDR3: ASSKGLAEIAQY

V: TRBV27
J: TRBJ2-1
length: 14
CDR3: ASSSTGGALYNEQF

V: TRBV29-1
J: TRBJ2-7
length: 12
CDR3: SVEDEGAVSEQY

V: TRBV5-1
J: TRBJ1-1
length: 11
CDR3: ASSLGGGTEAF

V: TRBV7-8
J: TRBJ2-5
length: 15
CDR3: ASSLGRLAGNSETQY

V: TRBV28
J: TRBJ2-7
length: 12
CDR3: ASSFDQPSYEQY

V: TRBV10-3
J: TRBJ2-3
length: 13
CDR3: AISELSSSTDTQY